The 2 T cell receptor beta chains given below trace back to one sample, sequenced in a study of blood T cell repertoires in COVID-19. Using immunoSEQ multiplex PCR, the repertoire was profiled, and TCRdb retains in-frame clones only, with some absent. The sample shows 29,000 or so clones, over 70% of them seen only once. Sequences were obtained from peripheral blood. Source of these receptors: a woman between 65 and 79 years old with active or convalescent COVID-19.

The chain is built from TRBV3-1 (or the pseudogene TRBV3-2) and TRBJ2-7; 10 bases line up with TRBD1. CDR3 length: 15 residues. Germline assignment: CDR1 LGHDT and CDR2 YNNKEL (reference sequence). V was clipped by 4 bases and J by 5 bases; unmatched bases: 8. CDR3 nucleotide sequence: TGTGCCAGCAGCCGAAGGACAGGGGGGTCCCACGAGCAGTACTTC. It codes for CASSRRTGGSHEQYF.

The chain uses TRBV9 and TRBJ2-7, with D possibly matching TRBD1 (7 bases). Trimming cost V 3 bases and J 4 bases, with 17 bases left between them. CDR1 is SGDLS, CDR2 YYNGEE, per germline. The length of the CDR3 is 15 residues. The CDR3 spells CASSGQPSGGYEQYF. The CDR3 DNA is TGTGCCAGCAGCGGCCAGCCTTCAGGGGGGTACGAGCAGTACTTC. Together with reference TRBV9 and TRBJ2-7, the CDR3 gives the full variable domain: DSGVTQTPKHLITATGQRVTLRCSPRSGDLSVYWYQQSLDQGLQFLIQYYNGEERAKGNILERFSAQQFPDLHSELNLSSLELGDSALYFCASSGQPSGGYEQYFGPGTRLTVT.